One sample yielded the 23 T cell receptor beta chains listed below, sequenced in a study of Tregs in tolerant kidney transplant recipients. The nonmyeloablative bone marrow transplants came from related graft donors, with transient mixed chimerism. Using immunoSEQ multiplex PCR, the repertoire was profiled, and TCRdb retains in-frame clones only, with some absent. Its listing shows about 31,000 clones. Here the sequenced sample was CD4+ T cells from blood (PBMCs), taken 24 months after the transplant. These receptors originate from a human patient who received a combined kidney and bone marrow transplant. Some T cells may be graft donor cells.

Worth noting for this clone: The read stops 3 residues short of the end of the CDR3; the missing end is completed from the germline J gene. This sequence joins TRBV20-1 and TRBJ1-2; weak D call: TRBD1 (6 bases). V was clipped by 2 bases and J by 4 bases, with 17 bases between them. CDR1 and CDR2 (germline): DFQATT, SNEGSKA (reference sequence). CDR3 length: 15 amino acids. CDR3 region: CSARNGQSQAYGYTF. The CDR3 bases that were read are TGCAGTGCTAGAAATGGACAGAGCCAAGCCTATGGC.

Concerning this clone itself: The read ends 3 residues early relative to the CDR3; the germline J gene fills the gap. The rearrangement links TRBV5-4 to TRBJ1-6, with D unresolved. The V end lost 0 bases, the J end lost 4 bases, and 8 bases lay between the germline ends. The CDR3 contains 15 residues. CDR1 and CDR2 from the germline V gene are SGHNT and YYREEE (reference sequence). Partial CDR3 DNA: TGTGCCAGCAGCTTGGTAGGGCCTTATAATTCACCC. Encoded protein: CASSLVGPYNSP. The whole CDR3 sequence is CASSLVGPYNSPLHF. The complete variable domain, with remaining parts taken from reference TRBV5-4 and TRBJ1-6, reads ETGVTQSPTHLIKTRGQQVTLRCSSQSGHNTVSWYQQALGQGPQFIFQYYREEENGRGNFPPRFSGLQFPNYSSELNVNALELDDSALYLCASSLVGPYNSPLHFGNGTRLTVT.

Details on this clone: The CDR3 extends 3 residues past the end of the read, so its final part is completed from the germline J gene. J is TRBJ2-5 and V is TRBV7-2, with 8 nucleotides matching TRBD2. This CDR3 is 15 amino acids long. In germline, CDR1 is SGHTA, CDR2 FQGNSA. V was pared by 1 base and J by 1 base, with 2 bases of the junction left unmatched. The covered CDR3 bases are TGTGCCAGCAGCTTAGTAGCGGGATTCCAAGAGACC. This translates into CASSLVAGFQET. The CDR3, in full, reads CASSLVAGFQETQYF.

On this clone: The read stops 3 residues short of the end of the CDR3; the missing end is completed from the germline J gene. The genes are TRBV20-1 and TRBJ1-5; D gene unclear. The V end lost 0 bases, the J end lost 2 bases, and 11 bases lay between the germline ends. Germline lookup yields CDR1 DFQATT and CDR2 SNEGSKA (reference sequence). The CDR3 covers 15 residues. The CDR3 bases that were read are TGCAGTGCTAGAGATCAGGAGTTGGGCAATCAGCCC. This codes for CSARDQELGNQP. The whole CDR3 sequence is CSARDQELGNQPQHF.

To note about this clone: The read terminates 3 residues before the CDR3 end, so the remaining end is supplied by the germline J gene. This rearrangement joins TRBV6-1 to TRBJ2-5; 11 positions agree with TRBD1. V shed 1 base and J 4 bases; nucleotides not matched to a gene: 2. CDR1 and CDR2 (germline): MNHNS, SASEGT. The CDR3 has 15 amino acids. The CDR3 here is CASSEGGTGGETQYF. The CDR3 bases that were read are TGTGCCAGCAGTGAAGGGGGGACAGGGGGAGAGACC.

Concerning this clone itself: The sequence runs out 3 residues before the end of the CDR3; the remainder is reconstructed from the germline J gene. This chain links TRBV11-1 with TRBJ1-1; TRBD1 matches at 7 bases. The CDR3 loop spans 13 amino acids. The germline V gene has CDR1 SGHAT and CDR2 FQDESV (reference sequence). Incomplete CDR3 DNA: TGTGCCAGCACCCCGGACAGGAGTTACGCG. Its translation is CASTPDRSYA. In full, the CDR3 is CASTPDRSYAAFF.

To note about this clone: The read is 3 residues too short to cover the CDR3 end, so that end is filled in from the germline J gene. The chain recombines TRBV20-1 with TRBJ2-7; no definite D call. The CDR3 loop spans 15 amino acids. The germline V gene has CDR1 DFQATT and CDR2 SNEGSKA (reference sequence). V lost 0 bases, J lost 1 base, and 13 bases lay in between. Partial CDR3 DNA: TGCAGTGCTAGAGATGATATAGCCGAATCCTACGAG. Translation gives CSARDDIAESYE. The CDR3 reads in full as CSARDDIAESYEQYF.

Of note for this clone: The CDR3 extends 3 residues past the end of the read, so its final part is completed from the germline J gene. This chain links TRBV7-2 with TRBJ2-3; 8 bases match TRBD2. Per the germline V gene, CDR1 is SGHTA and CDR2 is FQGNSA. The CDR3 covers 14 residues. J was trimmed by 6 bases and V by 5 bases; bases with no gene match: 7. The DNA read from the CDR3 is TGTGCCAGCAGCACCGCTAGCGGGCGGGATACG. Its protein product is CASSTASGRDT. The entire CDR3 sequence reads CASSTASGRDTQYF.

Points on this clone: The read ends 3 residues before the CDR3 terminus; that terminus is restored from the germline J gene. The chain couples TRBV7-6 to TRBJ1-2; D may be TRBD1 (6 bases). Looked up from germline, CDR1 is SGHVS and CDR2 is FNYEAQ. The ends were cut back, 4 bases at V and 4 bases at J, with 22 bases in the middle. This CDR3 spans 17 amino acids. CDR3 residues: CASSSLQGPLGPYGYTF. CDR3 DNA (partial): TGTGCCAGCAGCTCCCTACAGGGACCACTAGGCCCCTATGGC.

On this clone: Coverage ceases 3 residues before the CDR3 finishes, and the germline J gene fills in the end. The chain combines TRBV7-2 with TRBJ2-1; TRBD2 is a possible D gene (5 bases). V shed 5 bases and J shed 7 bases, with 12 bases lying between them. Germline CDR1 reads SGHTA; CDR2 reads FQGNSA. CDR3 length: 13 residues. The CDR3 spells CASSNTRVNEQFF. The DNA read from the CDR3 is TGTGCCAGCAGCAATACTAGGGTTAATGAG.

In the case of this clone: The read finishes 3 residues shy of the CDR3 end, and the germline J gene is used to complete it. The chain joins TRBV7-3 to TRBJ1-6; weak D call: TRBD1 (6 bases). V was shortened by 5 bases and J by 7 bases, with 9 bases between the two germline ends. Germline-derived CDR1 and CDR2 are SGHTA and FQGTGA. The CDR3 totals 13 residues. The CDR3 DNA, read in part, is TGTGCCAGCAGCAGGGGGGGGAATTCACCC. Residues: CASSRGGNSP. The full CDR3 sequence reads CASSRGGNSPLHF.

To note about this clone: The read terminates 3 residues before the CDR3 end, so the remaining end is supplied by the germline J gene. V gene TRBV5-1 combines with J gene TRBJ2-5, with 10 nucleotides matching TRBD1. Germline assignment: CDR1 SGHRS and CDR2 YFSETQ. This CDR3 has 14 residues. Losses at the gene ends were 4 bases for V and 5 bases for J; bases not matched to a gene: 5. The sequenced CDR3 bases are TGCGCCAGCAGCATCGGGACAGGGGTCGAGACC. Its translation is CASSIGTGVET. The CDR3 in its entirety is CASSIGTGVETQYF.

A remark on this clone: The CDR3 is cut off 3 residues early in the read; its end comes from the germline J gene. V and J are TRBV10-3 and TRBJ2-1; TRBD1 might be the D (5 bases). Between the trimmed V and J ends, which lost 7 bases and 7 bases, there was a span of 14 bases. CDR1 and CDR2 (germline): ENHRY, SYGVKD. The CDR3 length is 13 residues. Incomplete CDR3 DNA: TGTGCCATCACAGGGTCCCAAACTAATGAG. This gives the protein CAITGSQTNE. The complete CDR3 reads CAITGSQTNEQFF.

To note about this clone: Sequencing ends 3 residues short of the CDR3 end; the germline J gene provides the rest. The chain carries TRBV6-2 or TRBV6-3 and TRBJ2-1; 8 bases line up with TRBD2. This CDR3 has 15 residues. Germline V gene lookup returns CDR1 MNHEY and CDR2 SVGEGT. V dropped 2 bases and J dropped 3; count of bases not matched to a gene: 3. The part of the CDR3 DNA that was read is TGTGCCAGCAGTTACACAACTAGCGGCTACAATGAG. This codes for CASSYTTSGYNE. In full, the CDR3 is CASSYTTSGYNEQFF.

To note about this clone: The CDR3 end is not reached by the read, which stops 3 residues before it; the germline J gene fills it in. This chain connects TRBV5-1 to TRBJ1-1; 7 positions match TRBD1. The CDR3 consists of 15 residues. Germline-derived CDR1 and CDR2 are SGHRS and YFSETQ. The V gene end was trimmed by 5 bases and the J gene end by 2 bases; junction bases not matched to a gene: 9. CDR3 DNA (partial): TGCGCCAGCAGTTTGACAGGGACCCTAAACACTGAA. Amino acid sequence: CASSLTGTLNTE. The whole CDR3 reads CASSLTGTLNTEAFF.

With regard to this clone: The read gets to within 3 residues of the CDR3 end, and the germline J gene fills in the rest. The chain joins TRBV5-4 to TRBJ2-1; 11 bases map to TRBD2. Germline values: CDR1 SGHNT, CDR2 YYREEE (reference sequence). There are 14 residues in the CDR3. The trim removed 4 bases at V and 9 bases at J, leaving 6 bases unmatched. The CDR3 region is CASSPAGTSGEQFF. Partial CDR3 DNA: TGTGCCAGCAGCCCCGCCGGGACTAGCGGTGAG.

Concerning this clone: The read gets to within 3 residues of the CDR3 end, and the germline J gene fills in the rest. This chain joins TRBV20-1 and TRBJ2-4; 9 bases are a match to TRBD1. The germline V gene encodes CDR1 DFQATT and CDR2 SNEGSKA (reference sequence). V lost 5 bases to trimming and J lost 3 bases; unmatched junction nucleotides: 8. The CDR3 has 15 residues. CDR3 bases read: TGCAGTGCTGACCGGGACAGGGTCGACAAAAACATT. Residues: CSADRDRVDKNI. The CDR3 reads in full as CSADRDRVDKNIQYF.

Points on this clone: The read comes to an end 3 residues before the CDR3 does, leaving the germline J gene to fill in the end. The chain recombines TRBV5-6 with TRBJ2-7, with 10 nucleotides matching TRBD1. CDR1 is SGHDT, CDR2 YYEEEE, per germline. Trimming cost V 6 bases and J 6 bases; bases outside gene matches: 6. The CDR3 length is 13 residues. The sequenced CDR3 bases are TGTGCCAGCAAAAGGACAGGGGGGTCCGAG. Translated: CASKRTGGSE. The entire CDR3 is CASKRTGGSEQYF.

With regard to this clone: The read gets to within 3 residues of the CDR3 end, and the germline J gene fills in the rest. V gene TRBV20-1 combines with J gene TRBJ2-7; 9 bases line up with TRBD2. The ends lost 6 bases at V and 3 bases at J; junction bases unmatched: 6. Per germline, CDR1 DFQATT and CDR2 SNEGSKA (reference sequence). CDR3 size: 13 residues. The DNA read from the CDR3 is TGCAGTGCCGGAGCGGGAGGAGGCTACGAG. Translation gives CSAGAGGGYE. The CDR3 in full is CSAGAGGGYEQYF.

Note on this clone: The CDR3 end lies 3 residues beyond the end of the read and is filled in from the germline J gene. The chain combines TRBV6-2 or TRBV6-3 with TRBJ1-5; D is perhaps TRBD1 (5 bases). Germline V gene sequence: CDR1 MNHEY, CDR2 SVGEGT. Trimming took 0 bases from V and 4 from J, leaving 7 bases between them. This CDR3 is 14 amino acids long. The CDR3 DNA, read in part, is TGTGCCAGCAGTTACTCTAGGGGAAATCAGCCC. It is translated as CASSYSRGNQP. The full CDR3 sequence reads CASSYSRGNQPQHF.

Regarding this clone: The read falls 3 residues short of the CDR3 end, and the missing part is taken from the germline J gene. The rearrangement joins TRBV10-3 to TRBJ2-2; TRBD2 agrees at 9 bases. V shed 6 bases, J shed 2 bases, and the junction held 1 base outside the gene matches. The CDR3 length is 14 residues. The germline gives CDR1 ENHRY, CDR2 SYGVKD. The sequenced part of the CDR3 DNA is TGTGCCATCAGGACTAGCGGAAACACCGGGGAG. Residues: CAIRTSGNTGE. In full, the CDR3 reads CAIRTSGNTGELFF.

As concerns this clone: The CDR3 end lies 3 residues beyond the end of the read and is filled in from the germline J gene. This chain connects TRBV6-2 or TRBV6-3 to TRBJ2-2, with D perhaps matching TRBD1 (6 bases). V lost 7 bases and J 2 bases, leaving 17 bases between the germline ends. The germline CDR1 and CDR2 sequences are MNHEY and SVGEGT. The CDR3 totals 16 residues. The CDR3 here is CASTTGRGSNTGELFF. The sequenced CDR3 bases are TGTGCCAGCACCACAGGCAGGGGATCCAACACCGGGGAG.

As concerns this clone: The read ends 3 residues early relative to the CDR3; the germline J gene fills the gap. This sequence joins TRBV4-1 and TRBJ1-1; D ambiguous. Per germline, CDR1 MGHRA and CDR2 YSYEKL. The CDR3 sequence is 16 residues long. The V end lost 3 bases, the J end lost 0 bases, and 14 bases lay between the germline ends. The chain's CDR3 is CASSHSPGRVNTEAFF. The CDR3 bases that were read are TGCGCCAGCAGCCATTCCCCTGGAAGGGTGAACACTGAA.